The clone carrying this T cell receptor beta chain was observed once. Its specificity is not known. The V end was cut by 6 bases, the J end by 7 bases, with 15 bases between. CDR1 is SQVTM and CDR2 is ANQGSEA in the germline V gene. CDR3 size: 12 residues. With a J-beta primer mix and a sample-barcoded 5' primer, a second PCR ran about 7 to 12 cycles. MiXCR, applied by TCRdb to the 5' RACE reads, yields one record per CDR3 protein. The sample has roughly 2 million distinct CDR3 sequences, roughly 49% seen once; the top ten hold 2.1%. The data stem from a study of blood T cells in healthy people across ages. The study recruited healthy Caucasian donors from Russia who were aged roughly 6 to 90. Per sample, a minimum of 7 million PBMCs were isolated. Whole-study results and caveats: The study found TCR beta diversity correlated strongly with naive T cell percentage. No one knew whether donors had CMV, which possibly confounded expanded clonotype changes.

Sequencing was performed on blood. This TCR came from a woman in her 40s in good health. The rearrangement joins TRBV29-1 to TRBJ2-5; a weak D match, TRBD2 (5 bases). CDR3 region: CSVEESGGTQYF. In nucleotides, the CDR3 is TGCAGCGTCGAGGAGAGCGGTGGGACCCAGTACTTC.